This entry is about one T cell receptor beta chain. Its antigen is not known. This sample was taken from a study of regulatory T cells in long-lasting Graves disease. Relying on iRepertoire HTBI primers and Arm-PCR of CDR3 regions, the team built TCR beta libraries. A single record per CDR3 protein comes from TCRdb applying MiXCR to the multiplex PCR reads. The table lists 680,000 or so distinct CDR3 sequences, less than 20% of them singletons. This CDR3 is 14 amino acids long. V was pared by 7 bases and J by 3 bases, with 9 bases of the junction left unmatched. Germline-derived CDR1 and CDR2 are SEHNR and FQNEAQ (reference sequence). Points from the study as a whole: More public clonotypes were shared by persistent patients (about 3,000) than by new patients (approximately 990).

Indicated time point: newly diagnosed GD, antithyroid drugs for less than 3 months. With RNA extracted from PBMCs as input, the TCR library was made. These same records also appear under a second study, on T cells in Graves' hyperthyroidism and ophthalmopathy. As that report states: Carried out on the TCR CDR3, a first-round RT-PCR used the HTBI primer set.

The chain combines TRBV7-9 with TRBJ2-7; 7 bases fit TRBD1. The sequence was obtained from a woman aged 25 to 45 with Graves disease. This sample comprised peripheral blood mononuclear cells (PBMCs), obtained at new diagnosis, from a patient treated with antithyroid drugs. CDR3 bases: TGTGCCAGCAACACAGGACAGGAGTACTACGAGCAGTACTTC. Protein product: CASNTGQEYYEQYF.